A selection of T cell receptor beta chains follows, all from one sample in a study of T-cell memory formation after mild COVID-19. MiXCR was run by TCRdb on the 5' RACE reads, yielding one entry per CDR3 protein. The table includes some 150,000 distinct CDR3 sequences, less than 20% detected once. The sequencing input was PBMCs or a T cell subset sorted from them (not recorded which). These receptors originate from an adult woman who had mild COVID-19 (a few samples of this study predate the infection). Cell type and time point are not known. CDR3s include the opening cysteine and the closing phenylalanine or tryptophan. D genes are given only for firm matches. Clone size is not always given. Where it is, it says once, few, many or a class for expanded clones.

j_call clone_size d_call v_call cdr3_aa cdr3_nt
TRBJ2-7 few NA TRBV2 CASRRSGNSYEQYF TGTGCCAGCAGGAGGTCCGGGAACTCCTACGAGCAGTACTTC
TRBJ1-6 many NA TRBV12-3/TRBV12-4 CASSSSVGGLSPLHF TGTGCCAGCAGCTCCTCAGTAGGGGGGCTATCACCCCTCCACTTT
TRBJ1-5 NA NA TRBV19 CASSIRLSNQPQHF TGTGCCAGTAGTATAAGGCTTAGCAATCAGCCCCAGCATTTT
TRBJ2-5 NA NA TRBV4-1 CASSRRDSQTQYF TGCGCCAGCAGCCGACGGGACTCCCAGACCCAGTACTTC
TRBJ2-7 many NA TRBV6-5 CASRQGPYEQYF TGTGCCAGCAGACAGGGCCCCTACGAGCAGTACTTC
TRBJ2-4 NA NA TRBV29-1 CSVEGQGNIQYF TGCAGCGTTGAAGGTCAGGGAAACATTCAGTACTTC
TRBJ2-1 many TRBD2 TRBV9 CASSVATSGRATDNEQFF TGTGCCAGCAGCGTAGCTACTAGCGGGAGGGCCACGGACAATGAGCAGTTCTTC
TRBJ1-3 few NA TRBV12-3/TRBV12-4 CASSPVGRQRGNTIYF TGTGCCAGCAGTCCCGTAGGACGGCAGAGGGGAAACACCATATATTTT
TRBJ2-1 NA TRBD2 TRBV30 CAWSVRGGLNEQFF TGTGCCTGGAGTGTACGCGGGGGGCTAAATGAGCAGTTCTTC
TRBJ2-3 NA NA TRBV5-4 CASSLDSPSTDTQYF TGTGCCAGCAGCTTGGATAGCCCTAGCACAGATACGCAGTATTTT
TRBJ1-1 few NA TRBV12-3/TRBV12-4 CASSLVRGTEAFF TGTGCCAGCAGTTTGGTTCGGGGGACTGAAGCTTTCTTT
TRBJ1-5 NA NA TRBV2 CASSERPPLVNQPQHF TGTGCCAGCAGTGAACGACCGCCACTTGTCAATCAGCCCCAGCATTTT
TRBJ1-5 NA NA TRBV24-1 CATCTGRRWGYSNQPQHF TGTGCCACCTGTACGGGAAGAAGGTGGGGGTATAGCAATCAGCCCCAGCATTTT
TRBJ2-3 few NA TRBV11-2 CASSSHPQMDFSTDTQYF TGTGCCAGCAGCTCCCACCCCCAGATGGACTTTAGCACAGATACGCAGTATTTT
TRBJ2-5 many TRBD2 TRBV20-1 CSARVGGETQYF TGCAGTGCTAGAGTGGGGGGGGAGACCCAGTACTTC
TRBJ2-6 few NA TRBV7-9 CASTLASQANVLTF TGTGCCAGCACCCTCGCCTCTCAGGCCAACGTCCTGACTTTC
TRBJ1-2 NA NA TRBV29-1 CSVMTGLYYGYTF TGCAGCGTAATGACGGGGCTTTACTATGGCTACACCTTC
TRBJ2-2 NA TRBD2 TRBV12-3/TRBV12-4 CASSFSGGVTGELFF TGTGCCAGCAGTTTTAGCGGGGGGGTCACCGGGGAGCTGTTTTTT
TRBJ2-1 few NA TRBV7-7 CASSLQLAPPYNEQFF TGTGCTAGCAGCTTGCAACTAGCTCCACCCTACAATGAGCAGTTCTTC
TRBJ1-1 NA NA TRBV7-9 CASSFSSMNTEAFF TGTGCCAGCAGCTTCAGTAGCATGAACACTGAAGCTTTCTTT
TRBJ1-5 NA TRBD1 TRBV15 CATSRDRGVQPQHF TGTGCCACCAGCAGAGACAGGGGGGTTCAGCCCCAGCATTTT
TRBJ1-2 NA NA TRBV12-3/TRBV12-4 CASSLTGTGYTF TGTGCCAGCAGTTTGACCGGGACTGGCTACACCTTC
TRBJ2-2 few NA TRBV6-2/TRBV6-3 CASSGRMPWTGELFF TGTGCCAGCAGTGGACGGATGCCGTGGACCGGGGAGCTGTTTTTT
TRBJ2-4 many TRBD1 TRBV5-1 CASSLGGGTVAKNIQYF TGCGCCAGCAGCTTGGGAGGTGGGACAGTCGCCAAAAACATTCAGTACTTC
TRBJ1-1 NA NA TRBV7-9 CASSAGQGSTEAFF TGTGCCAGCAGCGCAGGCCAGGGAAGCACTGAAGCTTTCTTT
TRBJ2-3 NA TRBD1 TRBV5-1 CASSKGQNTDTQYF TGCGCCAGCAGCAAGGGACAGAACACAGATACGCAGTATTTT
TRBJ2-1 NA NA TRBV29-1 CSVPVQGGDLYNEQFF TGCAGCGTTCCGGTACAGGGTGGAGATTTATACAATGAGCAGTTCTTC
TRBJ2-1 few NA TRBV5-1 CASSLGAGWYNEQFF TGCGCCAGCAGCTTGGGAGCAGGGTGGTACAATGAGCAGTTCTTC
TRBJ1-2 NA NA TRBV7-9 CASSLDLNIYGYTF TGTGCCAGCAGCTTGGACCTAAATATCTATGGCTACACCTTC
TRBJ2-1 NA TRBD2 TRBV3-1 CASSQASLAGRGEWRNEQFF TGTGCCAGCAGCCAAGCTTCCCTAGCGGGGAGAGGGGAATGGAGAAATGAGCAGTTCTTC
TRBJ2-7 NA NA TRBV12-3/TRBV12-4 CASRRDTFSYEQYF TGTGCCAGCAGGCGGGACACCTTCTCCTACGAGCAGTACTTC
TRBJ2-1 NA NA TRBV5-1 CASSLDRAPSNEQFF TGCGCCAGCAGCTTGGATCGCGCCCCGAGTAATGAGCAGTTCTTC
TRBJ2-3 few NA TRBV7-8 CASSQTDGLPYTDTQYF TGTGCCAGCAGCCAGACCGACGGACTACCCTACACAGATACGCAGTATTTT
TRBJ2-1 few TRBD1 TRBV2 CASISGTGHDEQFF TGTGCCAGCATTTCCGGGACAGGGCACGATGAGCAGTTCTTC
TRBJ1-4 few NA TRBV7-2 CASSSPGHQNEKLFF TGTGCCAGCAGCTCCCCGGGACACCAGAATGAAAAACTGTTTTTT
TRBJ2-7 NA TRBD1 TRBV5-4 CASSREQGAAYEQYF TGTGCCAGCAGCAGAGAACAGGGGGCCGCCTACGAGCAGTACTTC
TRBJ2-5 once TRBD2 TRBV5-4 CASSSSGTSGRETQYF TGTGCCAGCAGCTCCTCCGGGACTAGCGGGAGGGAGACCCAGTACTTC
TRBJ1-2 many NA TRBV5-1 CASSFQGRDNYGYTF TGCGCCAGCAGCTTTCAGGGGCGGGATAACTATGGCTACACCTTC
TRBJ1-4 few NA TRBV7-2 CASSLRWTAGEKLFF TGTGCCAGCAGCTTAAGGTGGACAGCTGGAGAAAAACTGTTTTTT
TRBJ1-6 few TRBD1 TRBV5-6 CASSVGQGARSPLHF TGTGCCAGCAGCGTGGGACAGGGGGCGCGATCACCCCTCCACTTT
TRBJ1-2 few NA TRBV30 CAWSVRYGYTF TGTGCCTGGAGTGTACGATATGGCTACACCTTC
TRBJ1-1 NA NA TRBV5-4 CASSLAQVNTEAFF TGTGCCAGCAGCTTGGCACAGGTCAACACTGAAGCTTTCTTT
TRBJ1-5 few NA TRBV12-3/TRBV12-4 CASSLAGRGRGDGNQPQHF TGTGCCAGCAGTTTAGCGGGTAGGGGGAGGGGTGATGGCAATCAGCCCCAGCATTTT
TRBJ2-1 few NA TRBV7-9 CASSLQERVAEQFF TGTGCCAGCAGCTTACAAGAGAGGGTGGCTGAGCAGTTCTTC
TRBJ2-6 few TRBD2 TRBV6-5 CASSYAGGPHSGANVLTF TGTGCCAGCAGTTACGCGGGAGGGCCACACTCTGGGGCCAACGTCCTGACTTTC
TRBJ2-1 NA NA TRBV5-4 CASSLDRRPYNEQFF TGTGCCAGCAGCTTGGACAGGCGGCCATACAATGAGCAGTTCTTC
TRBJ2-1 NA NA TRBV11-3 CASSPSDVSNEQFF TGTGCCAGCAGCCCTTCCGACGTTTCCAATGAGCAGTTCTTC
TRBJ2-6 few NA TRBV3-1 CASSQDYRDSGANVLTF TGTGCCAGCAGCCAAGATTACAGGGACTCTGGGGCCAACGTACTGACTTTC
TRBJ1-2 NA NA TRBV6-2/TRBV6-3 CASSYDRVYGYTF TGTGCCAGCAGTTATGATCGGGTCTATGGCTACACCTTC
TRBJ2-1 NA TRBD1 TRBV6-2/TRBV6-3 CASSYEGAIYNEQFF TGTGCCAGCAGTTACGAGGGGGCCATTTACAATGAGCAGTTCTTC
TRBJ2-7 NA NA TRBV2 CASSERAYEQYF TGTGCCAGCAGTGAACGGGCCTACGAGCAGTACTTC
TRBJ2-3 NA NA TRBV21-1 CASSPPGTSASDTQYF TGTGCCAGCAGCCCCCCCGGGACTAGCGCTTCAGATACGCAGTATTTT
TRBJ2-7 few NA TRBV12-3/TRBV12-4 CASQLSGQHSYEQYF TGTGCCAGCCAACTGTCGGGACAACACTCCTACGAGCAGTACTTC
TRBJ2-7 NA NA TRBV7-9 CASRPLYEQYF TGTGCCAGCAGACCCCTTTACGAGCAGTACTTC
TRBJ2-2 NA NA TRBV6-2/TRBV6-3 CASSYGSGATAGELFF TGTGCCAGCAGTTACGGGTCGGGGGCTACCGCCGGGGAGCTGTTTTTT
TRBJ2-7 few TRBD2 TRBV6-5 CASTQGLAGFRYEQYF TGTGCCAGCACCCAGGGACTAGCGGGATTTCGGTACGAGCAGTACTTC
TRBJ2-7 few TRBD2 TRBV20-1 CSASGRAGEQYF TGCAGTGCTAGCGGGAGGGCGGGCGAGCAGTACTTC